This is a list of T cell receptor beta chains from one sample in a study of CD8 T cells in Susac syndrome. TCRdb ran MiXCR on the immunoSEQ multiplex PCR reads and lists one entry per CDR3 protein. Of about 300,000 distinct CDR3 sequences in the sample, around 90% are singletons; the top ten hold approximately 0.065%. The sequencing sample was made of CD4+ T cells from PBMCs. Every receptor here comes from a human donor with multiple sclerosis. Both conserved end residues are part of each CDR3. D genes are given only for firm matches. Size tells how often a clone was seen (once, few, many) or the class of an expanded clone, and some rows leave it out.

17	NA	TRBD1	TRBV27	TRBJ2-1	TGTGCCAGAAGAGAGGGAGTTGGACAGGGGCCGGACAATGAGCAGTTCTTC	CARREGVGQGPDNEQFF
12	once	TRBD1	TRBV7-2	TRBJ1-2	TGTGCCAGCAGCTTTGACAGGGGTGGCTACACCTTC	CASSFDRGGYTF
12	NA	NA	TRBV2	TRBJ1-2	TGTGCCAGCAGGGCTGACAGCTATGGCTACACCTTC	CASRADSYGYTF
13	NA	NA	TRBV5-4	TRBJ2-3	TGTGCCAGCAGCTTAGACGTTAAAGATACGCAGTATTTT	CASSLDVKDTQYF
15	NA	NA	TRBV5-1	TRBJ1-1	TGCGCCAGCAGCCAAAATCCAGGGGTGAACACTGAAGCTTTCTTT	CASSQNPGVNTEAFF
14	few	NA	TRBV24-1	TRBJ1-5	TGTGCCACCAGTGTTGGACCCGACAATCAGCCCCAGCATTTT	CATSVGPDNQPQHF
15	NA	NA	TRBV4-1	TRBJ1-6	TGCGCCAGCAGCCCTGATATCAGAGGGAATTCACCCCTCCACTTT	CASSPDIRGNSPLHF
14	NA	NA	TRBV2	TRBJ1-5	TGTGCCAGCAGTGAAAGGTGGGGCAATCAGCCCCAGCATTTT	CASSERWGNQPQHF
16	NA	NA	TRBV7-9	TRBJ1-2	TGTGCCAGCAGCTTGGGAGCAGGGAGGTCACTCTATGGCTACACCTTC	CASSLGAGRSLYGYTF
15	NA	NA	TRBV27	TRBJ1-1	TGTGCCAGCAGTTCACTTACAGGGAAAGGAACTGAAGCTTTCTTT	CASSSLTGKGTEAFF
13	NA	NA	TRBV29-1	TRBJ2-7	TGCAGCGTTGAGGGCCGGGGGAGGACCGAGCAGTACTTC	CSVEGRGRTEQYF
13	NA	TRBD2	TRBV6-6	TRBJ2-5	TGTGCCAGCAGCCCGGCGGGAGGGGAGACCCAGTACTTC	CASSPAGGETQYF
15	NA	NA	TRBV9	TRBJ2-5	TGTGCCAGCAGCGCCGAGAGGGCCATCCAAGAGACCCAGTACTTC	CASSAERAIQETQYF
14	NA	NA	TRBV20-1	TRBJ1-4	TGCAGTGCTATTGGGTTCACAACTAATGAAAAACTGTTTTTT	CSAIGFTTNEKLFF
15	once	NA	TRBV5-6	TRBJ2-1	TGTGCCAGCAGCCGCAGGGGTAGGAGCTACAATGAGCAGTTCTTC	CASSRRGRSYNEQFF
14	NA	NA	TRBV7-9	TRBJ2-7	TGTGCCAGCAGCTTAGGGGTACAGAGCCCTGAGCAGTACTTC	CASSLGVQSPEQYF